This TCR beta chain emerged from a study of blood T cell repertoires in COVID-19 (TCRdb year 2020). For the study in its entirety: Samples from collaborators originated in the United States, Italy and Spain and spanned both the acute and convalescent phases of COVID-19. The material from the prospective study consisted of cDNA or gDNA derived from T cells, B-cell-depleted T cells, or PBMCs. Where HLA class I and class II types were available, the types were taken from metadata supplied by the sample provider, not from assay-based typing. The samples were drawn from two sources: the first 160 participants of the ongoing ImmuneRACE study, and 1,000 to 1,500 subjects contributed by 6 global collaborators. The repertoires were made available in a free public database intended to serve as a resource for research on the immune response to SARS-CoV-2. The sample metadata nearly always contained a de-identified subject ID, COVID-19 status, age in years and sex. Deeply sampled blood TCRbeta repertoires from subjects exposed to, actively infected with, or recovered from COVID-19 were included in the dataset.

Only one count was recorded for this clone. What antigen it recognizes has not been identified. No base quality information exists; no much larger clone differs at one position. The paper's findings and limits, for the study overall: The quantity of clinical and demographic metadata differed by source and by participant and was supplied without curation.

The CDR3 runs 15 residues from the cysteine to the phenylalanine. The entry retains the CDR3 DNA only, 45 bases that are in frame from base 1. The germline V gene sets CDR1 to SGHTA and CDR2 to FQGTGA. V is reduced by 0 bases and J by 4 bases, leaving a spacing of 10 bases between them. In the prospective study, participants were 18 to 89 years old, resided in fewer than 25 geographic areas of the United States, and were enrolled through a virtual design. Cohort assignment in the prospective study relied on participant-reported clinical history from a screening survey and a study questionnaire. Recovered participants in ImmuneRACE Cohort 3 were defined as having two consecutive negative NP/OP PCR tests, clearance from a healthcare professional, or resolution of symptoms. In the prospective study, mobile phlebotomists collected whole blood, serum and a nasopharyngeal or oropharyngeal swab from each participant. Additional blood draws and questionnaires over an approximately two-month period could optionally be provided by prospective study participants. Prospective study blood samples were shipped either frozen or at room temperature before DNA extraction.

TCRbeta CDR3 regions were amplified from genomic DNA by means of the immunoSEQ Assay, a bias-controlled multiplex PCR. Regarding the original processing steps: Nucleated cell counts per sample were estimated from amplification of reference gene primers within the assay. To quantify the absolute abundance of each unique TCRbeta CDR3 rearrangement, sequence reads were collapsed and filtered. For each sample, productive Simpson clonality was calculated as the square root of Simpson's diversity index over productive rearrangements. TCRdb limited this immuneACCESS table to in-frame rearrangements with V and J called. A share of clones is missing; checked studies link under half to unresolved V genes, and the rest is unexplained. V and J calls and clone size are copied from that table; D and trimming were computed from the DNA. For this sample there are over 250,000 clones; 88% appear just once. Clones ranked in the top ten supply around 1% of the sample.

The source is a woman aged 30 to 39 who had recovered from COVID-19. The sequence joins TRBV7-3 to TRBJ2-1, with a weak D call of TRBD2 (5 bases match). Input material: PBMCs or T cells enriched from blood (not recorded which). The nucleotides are TGTGCCAGCAGCTTAACATTCGGCGGGTACAATGAGCAGTTCTTC. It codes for CASSLTFGGYNEQFF.